This record covers a single T cell receptor beta chain. Its antigen target is currently unknown. Per-nucleotide qualities are absent, and no much larger clonotype sits a single base away. Relative to germline, V is missing 10 bases and J is missing 3 bases, with 4 bases of the junction outside any gene match. CDR1 and CDR2 are drawn from the germline V gene: ENHRY, SYGVKD. The CDR3 runs 14 residues from the cysteine to the phenylalanine. Kept here is only the CDR3 DNA, which spans 42 bases and is read in frame from base 1. Reads for this sample came from an Illumina HiSeq 2500. Quantitative 5'-RACE with molecular barcodes was the method used to prepare the TCR beta libraries. In the source study's methods: A new computational method based on a probabilistic model of VDJ rearrangement was used to identify disease-linked TCR variants. TCRdb took the public reads, trimmed them with fastp at Q25, ran MiXCR for clone calling and kept in-frame beta chains. All rows with the same CDR3 protein become a single entry with the most common DNA and genes. These V and J calls derive from TCRdb rather than the authors' analysis. The sample table holds 180,000 or so distinct CDR3 sequences, of which 11% were seen once. The biggest ten clones account for about 28% of the sample.

This specimen belongs to a study of CD8 T cells in ankylosing spondylitis (dated by TCRdb to the late 2010s). In the study overall: The study profiled T cell receptor beta repertoires in healthy donors and ankylosing spondylitis patients to find disease-linked TCR variants. In total, the full study cohort was made up of 108 healthy donors and 25 to 30 ankylosing spondylitis patients. Samples of peripheral blood were taken, and for ankylosing spondylitis patients, synovial fluid was collected as well.

Here is what the overall study found, with its caveats: A TCR beta motif made up of several highly homologous amino acid variants appeared to be characteristic of blood from ankylosing spondylitis patients. Some TCR beta motif variants had previously been reported in synovial fluid and blood of reactive arthritis patients, which suggested common disease-initiation mechanisms. According to the report, matched synovial fluid samples from ankylosing spondylitis patients were significantly enriched for the disease-linked clones. In peripheral blood, the disease-linked clones were found at relatively low frequencies and had a CD8+ phenotype.

Sample: blood, either unsorted or a sorted T cell fraction (not recorded which). This sequence uses TRBV10-3 and TRBJ1-4; 11 central bases correspond to TRBD1. This sequence originates from a male donor with ankylosing spondylitis or in good health (not recorded which). The sequenced DNA is TGTGCCACCGGGACAGGGGGGCCTAATGAAAAACTGTTTTTT. This codes for CATGTGGPNEKLFF.